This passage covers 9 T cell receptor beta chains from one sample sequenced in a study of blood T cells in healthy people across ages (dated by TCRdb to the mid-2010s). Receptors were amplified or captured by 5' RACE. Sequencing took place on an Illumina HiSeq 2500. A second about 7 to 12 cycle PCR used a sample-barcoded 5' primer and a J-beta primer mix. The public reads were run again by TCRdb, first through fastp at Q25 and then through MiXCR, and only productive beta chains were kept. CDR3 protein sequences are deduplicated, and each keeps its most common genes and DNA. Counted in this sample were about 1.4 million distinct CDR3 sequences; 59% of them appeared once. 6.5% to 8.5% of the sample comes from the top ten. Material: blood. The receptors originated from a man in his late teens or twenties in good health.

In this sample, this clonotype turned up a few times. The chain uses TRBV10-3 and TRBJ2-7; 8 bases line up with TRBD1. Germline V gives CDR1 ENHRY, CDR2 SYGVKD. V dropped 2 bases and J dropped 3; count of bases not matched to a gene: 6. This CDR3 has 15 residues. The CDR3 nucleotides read TGTGCCATCAGTGAGGATTTCGGACAGGGCTACGAGCAGTACTTC. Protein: CAISEDFGQGYEQYF.

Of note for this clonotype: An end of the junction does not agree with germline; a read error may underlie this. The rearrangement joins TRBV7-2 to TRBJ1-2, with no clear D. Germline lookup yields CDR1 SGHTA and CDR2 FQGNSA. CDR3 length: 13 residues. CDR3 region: CASSLEGSHGYTF. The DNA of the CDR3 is TGTGCCAGCAGTTTAGAGGGCAGCCATGGGTACACCTTC.

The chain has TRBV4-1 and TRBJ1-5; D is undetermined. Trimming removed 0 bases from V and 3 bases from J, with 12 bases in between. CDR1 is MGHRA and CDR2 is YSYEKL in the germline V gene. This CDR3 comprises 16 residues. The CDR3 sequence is CASSQDFSGYNQPQHF. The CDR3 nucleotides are TGCGCCAGCAGCCAAGATTTCTCGGGGTACAATCAGCCCCAGCATTTT.

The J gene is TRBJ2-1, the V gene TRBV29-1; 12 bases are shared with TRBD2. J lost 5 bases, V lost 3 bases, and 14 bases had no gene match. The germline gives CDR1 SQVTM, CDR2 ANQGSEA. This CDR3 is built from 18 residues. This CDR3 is CSVEELAGGLLVHNEQFF. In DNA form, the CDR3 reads TGCAGCGTTGAGGAACTAGCGGGAGGCCTCCTTGTACACAATGAGCAGTTCTTC.

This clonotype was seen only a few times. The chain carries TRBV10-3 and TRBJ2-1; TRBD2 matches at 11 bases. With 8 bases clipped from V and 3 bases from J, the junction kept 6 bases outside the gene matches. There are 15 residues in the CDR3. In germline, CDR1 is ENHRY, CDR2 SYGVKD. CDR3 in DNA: TGTGCCATCGGCCCGGGACTAGCGGACTACAATGAGCAGTTCTTC. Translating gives CAIGPGLADYNEQFF.

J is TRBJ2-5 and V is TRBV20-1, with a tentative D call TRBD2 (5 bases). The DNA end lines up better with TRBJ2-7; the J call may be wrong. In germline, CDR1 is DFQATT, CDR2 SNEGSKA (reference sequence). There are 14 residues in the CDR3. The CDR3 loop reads CSARDLDFGGEQYF. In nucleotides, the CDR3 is TGCAGTGCTAGAGATTTGGACTTCGGTGGCGAGCAGTACTTC.

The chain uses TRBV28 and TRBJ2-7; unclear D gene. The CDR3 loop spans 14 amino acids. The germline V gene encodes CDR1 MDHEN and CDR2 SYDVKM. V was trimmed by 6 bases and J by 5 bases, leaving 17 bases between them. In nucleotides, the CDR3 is TGTGCCAGCAGCTCCGACGCCGTGTCCGACGAGCAGTACTTC. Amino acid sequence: CASSSDAVSDEQYF.

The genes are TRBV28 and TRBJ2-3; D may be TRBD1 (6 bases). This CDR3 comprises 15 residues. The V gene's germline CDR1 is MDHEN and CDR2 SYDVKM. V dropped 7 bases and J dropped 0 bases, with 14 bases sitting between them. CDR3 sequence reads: CASNPGESSTDTQYF. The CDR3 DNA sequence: TGTGCCAGCAACCCAGGGGAGTCTAGCACAGATACGCAGTATTTT.

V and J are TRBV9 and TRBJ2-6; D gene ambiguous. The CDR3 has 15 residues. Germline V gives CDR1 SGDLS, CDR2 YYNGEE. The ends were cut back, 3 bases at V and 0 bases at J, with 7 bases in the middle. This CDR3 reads CASSGQSSGANVLTF. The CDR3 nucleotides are TGTGCCAGCAGCGGACAAAGCTCTGGGGCCAACGTCCTGACTTTC. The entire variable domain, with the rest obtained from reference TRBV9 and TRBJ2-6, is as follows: DSGVTQTPKHLITATGQRVTLRCSPRSGDLSVYWYQQSLDQGLQFLIQYYNGEERAKGNILERFSAQQFPDLHSELNLSSLELGDSALYFCASSGQSSGANVLTFGAGSRLTVL.